This TCR beta chain originates from a study of T cell changes during pregnancy in multiple sclerosis. Generated by immunoSEQ multiplex PCR, the TCRdb table keeps only in-frame clones and is missing some. Altogether some 85,000 clones are present, nearly 95% being singletons, with the ten largest covering roughly 1.2%. In germline, CDR1 is MDHEN, CDR2 SYDVKM. J gave up 7 bases and V 6 bases, and 14 bases lay outside the gene matches. There are 16 residues in the CDR3. This clone appeared a single time. Sequenced material: peripheral blood, taken in the second trimester of pregnancy. This rearrangement joins TRBV28 to TRBJ1-4, with TRBD1 matching 7 bases. The receptor's source is a female donor with multiple sclerosis, enrolled in a pregnancy study. In nucleotides, the CDR3 is TGTGCCAGCAGCCCGAGGACAGGCGGCCATCGTGAAAAACTGTTTTTT. Its protein product is CASSPRTGGHREKLFF.